The sequence of this T cell receptor beta chain was determined in a study of cytomegalovirus exposure and HLA in healthy donors. Findings of the study overall: Among the most significant clusters, several appeared linked to common viral pathogens in a later analysis. Trimming of TCR beta V- and J-genes showed a link, identified in a later analysis, to a missense DCLRE1C variant. In a later analysis, specific HLA alleles were associated with over 15,000 TCR beta sequences at a 0.05 false discovery rate.

V was cut by 3 bases and J by 4 bases, with 15 bases left in between. CDR3 length: 15 amino acids. CDR1 and CDR2 from the germline V gene are LNHDA and SQIVND (reference sequence). With regard to this clone: Its specificity is not known.

The primer mix had 60 Vbeta and 13 Jbeta primers. The protocol was immunoSEQ multiplex PCR, while the TCRdb copy is restricted to in-frame clones and leaves out a portion. The sample has about 170,000 clones, around 86% seen once; the top ten hold less than 1%. Sequencing was carried out using PBMCs. The TCR originated in a girl aged 2 to 9 in good health and CMV-seropositive. This rearrangement joins TRBV19 to TRBJ1-2, with D maybe TRBD1 (6 bases). The CDR3 sequence is CASSISTGSRYGYTF. The DNA of the CDR3 is TGTGCCAGTAGTATCTCAACAGGGTCTCGCTATGGCTACACCTTC.